What follows are 9 T cell receptor beta chains derived from one specimen sequenced in a study of beta chain features in type 1 diabetes. The investigators reverse transcribed all of the isolated RNA, so they sequenced expressed TCRB transcripts. Assay: immunoSEQ multiplex PCR; the TCRdb copy retains only in-frame clones and omits some. The data show around 300,000 clones, more than 9.5% seen once. Material: naive CD4+ T cells from blood. The receptors shown here come from a woman under 40 in good health.

The CDR3 DNA reads as TGTGCCAGCAGTCCAGGACAGGTGCTTGGCTACACCTTC. It translates to CASSPGQVLGYTF. V is TRBV6-5 and J is TRBJ1-2; 7 bases fit TRBD1. Unmatched junction bases numbered 7, after V lost 5 bases and J lost 7 bases. Looked up from germline, CDR1 is MNHEY and CDR2 is SVGAGI. The CDR3 extends over 13 amino acids.

This clone has only a few counts. The chain couples TRBV6-5 to TRBJ2-4, with D maybe TRBD1 (6 bases). Trimming cost V 6 bases and J 3 bases, with 15 bases left between them. The CDR3 loop spans 15 amino acids. Germline V CDR1 and CDR2: MNHEY, SVGAGI. CDR3 amino acids: CASSPDRADKNIQYF. Here the CDR3 DNA reads TGTGCCAGCAGCCCGGACAGAGCCGACAAAAACATTCAGTACTTC.

The sample holds a few counts of this clone. CDR3 DNA sequence: TGTGCCAGCAGCTTAGCTCCAGGGACGAACACCGGGGAGCTGTTTTTT. As protein: CASSLAPGTNTGELFF. V gene TRBV7-8 combines with J gene TRBJ2-2, with a possible D match to TRBD1 (5 bases). Germline CDR1 reads SGHVS; CDR2 reads FQNEAQ. Trimming removed 0 bases at V and 0 bases at J, with 8 bases between. This CDR3 region has 16 residues. The full variable domain, in which reference TRBV7-8 and TRBJ2-2 provide the parts outside the CDR3, is GAGVSQSPRYKVAKRGQDVALRCDPISGHVSLFWYQQALGQGPEFLTYFQNEAQLDKSGLPSDRFFAERPEGSVSTLKIQRTQQEDSAVYLCASSLAPGTNTGELFFGEGSRLTVL.

There are a few counts of this clone. The chain couples TRBV27 to TRBJ1-5; TRBD1 might be the D (6 bases). The CDR3 consists of 16 residues. CDR1 is MNHEY, CDR2 SMNVEV, per germline (reference sequence). The V and J ends lost 3 bases and 6 bases respectively, with 18 bases between them. CDR3 nucleotide sequence: TGTGCCAGCAGTTTCCGTGCGGGGGCGGTGGGTCAGCCCCAGCATTTT. This sequence encodes CASSFRAGAVGQPQHF.

This clone has more than one count but fewer than ten. V is TRBV7-4 and J is TRBJ2-1, with 13 bases lining up with TRBD2. CDR3 length: 17 residues. J gave up 3 bases and V 5 bases, and 7 bases lay outside the gene matches. CDR1 and CDR2 from the germline V gene are SGHVT and SQSDAQ. The CDR3 bases are TGTGCCAGCAGCCCTGGGGGGACTAGCGGGGACTACAATGAGCAGTTCTTC. As protein: CASSPGGTSGDYNEQFF.

This chain joins TRBV18 and TRBJ2-1, with 10 bases identical to TRBD2. The CDR3 loop spans 16 amino acids. V lost 4 bases to trimming and J lost 5 bases; unmatched junction nucleotides: 8. Germline CDR1 KGHSH, CDR2 LQKENI. Here the CDR3 DNA reads TGTGCCAGCTCACTGAGGACTAGCGGTTTTCACAATGAGCAGTTCTTC. It codes for CASSLRTSGFHNEQFF.

This clone was detected only a few times. The gene calls are TRBV19 and TRBJ1-5; the D gene is possibly TRBD1 (5 bases). Germline V gives CDR1 LNHDA, CDR2 SQIVND (reference sequence). V was trimmed by 3 bases and J by 0 bases, leaving 9 bases between them. The CDR3 is made up of 15 amino acids. This CDR3 is CASSIEGLSNQPQHF. CDR3 nucleotides: TGTGCCAGTAGTATTGAGGGACTTAGCAATCAGCCCCAGCATTTT.

The V gene is TRBV7-3, the J gene TRBJ2-1; 12 nucleotides line up with TRBD2. Per the germline V gene, CDR1 is SGHTA and CDR2 is FQGTGA. V was pared by 5 bases and J by 0 bases, with 8 bases of the junction left unmatched. This CDR3 spans 18 amino acids. The DNA for the CDR3 is TGTGCCAGCAGCCTGGGACTAGCGGGCCGCAGCTCCTACAATGAGCAGTTCTTC. The encoded protein is CASSLGLAGRSSYNEQFF.

The rearrangement links TRBV7-2 to TRBJ2-7; no firm D call. CDR3 size: 14 residues. Per germline, CDR1 SGHTA and CDR2 FQGNSA. V was trimmed by 1 base and J by 3 bases, leaving 10 bases between them. Here the CDR3 reads CASSLGHRYYEQYF. The CDR3 DNA reads as TGTGCCAGCAGCTTAGGTCACAGATACTACGAGCAGTACTTC.